This is a list of T cell receptor beta chains from one sample in a study of OX40 agonist ivuxolimab in advanced cancers. Some clones are missing from TCRdb's copy, which holds only in-frame ones; the method was immunoSEQ multiplex PCR. The table has around 22,000 clones, around 83% seen once; the top ten hold approximately 15%. The specimen comprised CD4+ or CD8+ T cells sorted from blood, sampled in a trial of the OX40 agonist ivuxolimab. All receptors come from an adult with an advanced solid tumor such as melanoma, head and neck, liver or kidney cancer. CDR3s include the opening cysteine and the closing phenylalanine or tryptophan. Fields, in order: clone size, V gene, D gene, J gene, CDR3 DNA, CDR3 protein. The D gene is left open where the match is weak. Only some rows state a clone size, as once, few, many or a class for expanded clones.

NA	TRBV6-5	NA	TRBJ2-1	TGTGCCAGCAGTCCTTGGATTGTTTCCAATGAGCAGTTCTTC	CASSPWIVSNEQFF
NA	TRBV30	NA	TRBJ2-3	TGTGCCTGGAGTGTACTGGATACGCAGTATTTT	CAWSVLDTQYF
NA	TRBV10-3	NA	TRBJ2-7	TGTGCCGGCCGGGACCCGGGCGGACCCTACGAGCAGTACTTC	CAGRDPGGPYEQYF
NA	TRBV5-6	TRBD1	TRBJ2-7	TGTGCCAGCACCGTAGGACAGGGGGCCTACGAGCAGTACTTC	CASTVGQGAYEQYF
NA	TRBV9	NA	TRBJ2-5	TGTGCCAGCAGCGTAATGGGGTCCCAAGAGACCCAGTACTTC	CASSVMGSQETQYF
NA	TRBV19	NA	TRBJ2-5	TGTGCCAGTAGTATAGCGGGGGGCCCTATGTCCCAGTACTTC	CASSIAGGPMSQYF
NA	TRBV5-1	NA	TRBJ1-1	TGCGCCAGCAGCTTGTATGTGAACACTGAAACTTTCTTT	CASSLYVNTETFF
NA	TRBV5-4	NA	TRBJ2-3	TGTGCCAGCAGCCCTAGGCTTGGGGGCCCTAGCACAGATACGCAGTATTTT	CASSPRLGGPSTDTQYF
NA	TRBV7-2	TRBD2	TRBJ2-5	TGTGCCAGCAGCTTAGCGGTGGCGGGGGGGATTGAGACCCAGTACTTC	CASSLAVAGGIETQYF
NA	TRBV7-3	NA	TRBJ2-7	TGTGCCAGCAGCCTCCCCCCCTACGAGCAGTACTTC	CASSLPPYEQYF
NA	TRBV7-2	NA	TRBJ2-1	TGTGCCAGCAGCCAGGGGGGGAGTAACAATGAGCAGTTCTTC	CASSQGGSNNEQFF
NA	TRBV18	NA	TRBJ1-4	TGTGCCAGCTCACCACCCTCAGATAATGAAAAACTGTTTTTT	CASSPPSDNEKLFF
NA	TRBV6-1	NA	TRBJ1-3	TGTGCCAGCAGTGAGGCGGCATGGGGAAACACCATATATTTT	CASSEAAWGNTIYF
once	TRBV6-4	NA	TRBJ2-3	TGTGCCAGCAGTGACTCTGCCGACGCTACAGATACGCAGTATTTT	CASSDSADATDTQYF
NA	TRBV6-6	NA	TRBJ2-2	TGTGCCAGCGGGGAAGACACCGGGGAGCTGTTTTTT	CASGEDTGELFF
NA	TRBV19	NA	TRBJ2-7	TGTGCCAGTAGTACGCTGGGGGCCTACGAGCAGTACTTC	CASSTLGAYEQYF
NA	TRBV5-4	TRBD2	TRBJ2-1	TGTGCCAGCAGCTCCTTAGCGGGAGAGTGGGTCTACAATGAGCAGTTCTTC	CASSSLAGEWVYNEQFF